This T cell receptor beta chain derives from a study of T cells in Graves' hyperthyroidism and ophthalmopathy. The source material, RNA transcripts, was used to amplify TCR beta CDR3 regions. First-round RT-PCR targeting the TCR CDR3 was performed with the HTBI primer set. TCRdb re-analysed the multiplex PCR reads in MiXCR, keeping a single row per CDR3 protein. Among about 590,000 distinct CDR3 sequences listed, 15% to 18% were seen once. This clonotype came up a few times. Germline CDR1 is SGHTA and CDR2 is FQGTGA. The germline V and J ends were trimmed by 5 bases and 2 bases, with 12 bases remaining between them. The CDR3 is made up of 14 amino acids.

The source is a woman aged 30 to 39 with Graves' hyperthyroidism. The chain uses TRBV7-3 and TRBJ1-1, with D perhaps TRBD1 (6 bases). Sequencing input: blood. DNA of the CDR3: TGTGCCAGCAGCCTTAGGGGGGACAACACTGAAGCTTTCTTT. This sequence encodes CASSLRGDNTEAFF.